Shown below are 10 T cell receptor beta chains from a single sample sequenced in a study of T cell responses to AZD1222 COVID-19 vaccine. Only in-frame clones appear in the TCRdb table, and some are missing; sequencing was by immunoSEQ multiplex PCR. The sample has more than 120,000 clones, around 84% seen once; the top ten hold about 4.9%. The sample in question was peripheral blood, obtained 28 days after the second AZD1222 dose. The receptors stem from an adult who received the AZD1222 COVID-19 vaccine.

V gene TRBV11-2 combines with J gene TRBJ2-1; weak D call: TRBD2 (5 bases). Trimming cost V 3 bases and J 5 bases, with 8 bases left between them. This CDR3 has 13 amino acids. CDR1 and CDR2 (germline): SGHAT, FQNNGV. In DNA form, the CDR3 reads TGTGCCAGCAGCTTGATGGGAGACAATGAGCAGTTCTTC. This sequence encodes CASSLMGDNEQFF. Looking up the rest from reference TRBV11-2 and TRBJ2-1 gives the full variable domain: EAGVAQSPRYKIIEKRQSVAFWCNPISGHATLYWYQQILGQGPKLLIQFQNNGVVDDSQLPKDRFSAERLKGVDSTLKIQPAKLEDSAVYLCASSLMGDNEQFFGPGTRLTVL.

The table lists this clone with a count of one. The CDR3 loop is CASSSGTSGSAYNEQFF. DNA of the CDR3: TGTGCCAGCAGCTCCGGGACTAGCGGGAGCGCCTACAATGAGCAGTTCTTC. The chain uses TRBV7-2 and TRBJ2-1; 14 bases match TRBD2. The J segment lost 2 bases and the V segment lost 4 bases, leaving 4 bases of the junction unmatched. Germline V gene lookup returns CDR1 SGHTA and CDR2 FQGNSA. This CDR3 comprises 17 residues.

The chain combines TRBV14 with TRBJ1-2; D remains unclear. The CDR3 is made up of 13 amino acids. The germline V gene encodes CDR1 SGHDN and CDR2 FVKESK. Trimming pared 5 bases from V and 4 bases from J, leaving 11 bases between. The CDR3 loop is CASSYRSFYGYTF. The CDR3 nucleotides are TGTGCCAGCAGCTACCGGTCGTTCTATGGCTACACCTTC.

This clone showed up just once. This chain joins TRBV10-1 and TRBJ2-3; 11 nucleotides line up with TRBD2. CDR1 and CDR2 (germline): WNHNN, SYGVQD (reference sequence). The junction had 5 bases not matched to a gene; V was cut back by 8 bases and J by 4 bases. The CDR3 loop spans 14 amino acids. CDR3 sequence (DNA): TGCGCCAGCCATCCTAGCGGGAGGCCAGATACGCAGTATTTT. Translated: CASHPSGRPDTQYF.

This chain joins TRBV19 and TRBJ2-2; no clear D gene. This CDR3 has 12 amino acids. Germline CDR1 is LNHDA and CDR2 is SQIVND (reference sequence). The V and J ends lost 7 bases and 3 bases respectively, with 6 bases between them. The CDR3 protein is CASKWDTGELFF. The CDR3 nucleotides are TGTGCCAGTAAATGGGACACCGGGGAGCTGTTTTTT. The whole variable domain, remainder taken from reference TRBV19 and TRBJ2-2, is DGGITQSPKYLFRKEGQNVTLSCEQNLNHDAMYWYRQDPGQGLRLIYYSQIVNDFQKGDIAEGYSVSREKKESFPLTVTSAQKNPTAFYLCASKWDTGELFFGEGSRLTVL.

V usage is TRBV6-5 and J usage is TRBJ1-6; D is unresolved. Trimming removed 6 bases at V and 5 bases at J, with 11 bases between. Per germline, CDR1 MNHEY and CDR2 SVGAGI. The CDR3 sequence is 14 residues long. Here the CDR3 reads CASSRGRNNSPLHF. CDR3 DNA: TGTGCCAGCAGCCGAGGACGCAATAATTCACCCCTCCACTTT.

As DNA, the CDR3 is TGTGCCACCAGTGACCCCCTCCGGGACTCCACCGGGGCCAATGAGCAGTTCTTC. Amino acid sequence: CATSDPLRDSTGANEQFF. The gene calls are TRBV24-1 and TRBJ2-1; D possibly corresponds to TRBD2 (6 bases). In germline, CDR1 is KGHDR, CDR2 SFDVKD. CDR3 size: 18 residues. V lost 4 bases to trimming and J lost 6 bases, with 24 bases between them.

This clone was counted a single time. The chain recombines TRBV2 with TRBJ1-3; no firm D call. V gave up 8 bases and J gave up 6 bases, with 8 bases separating them. The CDR3 covers 11 residues. Germline values: CDR1 SNHLY, CDR2 FYNNEI. CDR3 region: CASGQENTIYF. CDR3 coding DNA: TGTGCCAGCGGCCAGGAAAACACCATATATTTT.

The CDR3: CASSIDPIGQNYGYTF. The CDR3 nucleotides are TGTGCCAGTAGTATAGACCCGATCGGACAGAACTATGGCTACACCTTC. The gene calls are TRBV19 and TRBJ1-2; tentatively, D is TRBD1 (6 bases). CDR1 LNHDA and CDR2 SQIVND come from the germline V gene (reference sequence). V was clipped by 0 bases and J by 2 bases, with 13 bases between them. The CDR3 spans 16 residues.

The chain recombines TRBV2 with TRBJ2-1, with 13 bases aligning to TRBD2. J gave up 1 base and V 3 bases, and 6 bases lay outside the gene matches. Germline CDR1 reads SNHLY; CDR2 reads FYNNEI. The CDR3 spans 18 residues. The CDR3 is CASSDPGLAGPSYNEQFF. CDR3 nucleotide sequence: TGTGCCAGCAGTGACCCGGGACTAGCGGGACCATCCTACAATGAGCAGTTCTTC.